These 16 T cell receptor beta chains were sequenced from one sample in a study of PD-1 blockade in classical Hodgkin lymphoma. Every patient relapsed after autologous stem cell transplantation, and brentuximab vedotin exposure varied. The table came from immunoSEQ multiplex PCR; TCRdb's copy has only in-frame clones and leaves some out. Of about 110,000 clones listed, roughly 87% are singletons. Material: peripheral blood mononuclear cells (PBMCs), obtained before the second cycle of nivolumab. These TCRs come from a human donor with classical Hodgkin lymphoma.

V usage is TRBV18 and J usage is TRBJ1-4; TRBD1 might be the D (6 bases). Trimming took off 2 bases at V and 8 bases at J, with 21 bases between the two ends. The CDR3 length is 17 residues. CDR1 is KGHSH, CDR2 LQKENI, per germline. This CDR3 is CASSPGRGERLEEKLFF. As DNA, the CDR3 is TGTGCCAGCTCACCAGGCAGGGGAGAAAGGCTAGAGGAAAAACTGTTTTTT.

This clone was recorded only once. This chain joins TRBV19 and TRBJ2-3, with D maybe TRBD1 (5 bases). Trimming took off 2 bases at V and 0 bases at J, with 12 bases between the two ends. CDR3 size: 16 residues. Germline lookup yields CDR1 LNHDA and CDR2 SQIVND (reference sequence). Here the CDR3 reads CASSISSDTSTDTQYF. The CDR3 DNA is TGTGCCAGTAGTATATCCTCGGACACTAGCACAGATACGCAGTATTTT.

The DNA of the CDR3 is TGTGCCAGCAGCCAGCCGACAGGGTGGTCCCACTCCTACAATGAGCAGTTCTTC. Translated, it gives CASSQPTGWSHSYNEQFF. V and J are TRBV14 and TRBJ2-1; 7 bases fit TRBD1. The CDR3 contains 18 residues. J was trimmed by 0 bases and V by 3 bases; bases with no gene match: 11. CDR1 and CDR2 from the germline V gene are SGHDN and FVKESK. The full variable domain, its missing parts supplied by reference TRBV14 and TRBJ2-1, is EAGVTQFPSHSVIEKGQTVTLRCDPISGHDNLYWYRRVMGKEIKFLLHFVKESKQDESGMPNNRFLAERTGGTYSTLKVQPAELEDSGVYFCASSQPTGWSHSYNEQFFGPGTRLTVL.

Remarks on this clone: Sequence at one end of the junction differs from germline and may be a read error. The CDR3 bases are TGTGCCAGCAAACGATCGGCCGGGACAAAGAACGCCGGGGAGCTGTTTTTT. Protein: CASKRSAGTKNAGELFF. The chain recombines TRBV27 with TRBJ2-2; D perhaps matches TRBD1 (6 bases). The V gene's germline CDR1 is MNHEY and CDR2 SMNVEV (reference sequence). This CDR3 region has 17 residues.

CDR3 bases: TGTGCCAGCAAACCCGTCGGGACTGTCCTCCAAGAGACCCAGTACTTC. Amino acids: CASKPVGTVLQETQYF. V and J are TRBV28 and TRBJ2-5; maybe TRBD2 (6 bases). The CDR3 is made up of 16 amino acids. Between the trimmed V and J ends, which lost 7 bases and 1 base, there was a span of 19 bases. The germline CDR1 and CDR2 sequences are MDHEN and SYDVKM.

The gene calls are TRBV11-2 and TRBJ2-7; D gene uncertain. This CDR3 has 16 residues. Trimming removed 6 bases from V and 3 bases from J, with 21 bases in between. CDR1 and CDR2 (germline): SGHAT, FQNNGV. The CDR3 is CASRYDSVVGFYEQYF. Here the CDR3 DNA reads TGTGCCAGCAGGTATGACTCCGTGGTAGGGTTCTACGAGCAGTACTTC.

The rearrangement uses TRBV19 and TRBJ2-1; TRBD2 matches at 13 bases. The CDR3 covers 16 residues. The junction had 7 bases not matched to a gene; V was cut back by 5 bases and J by 6 bases. Germline CDR1 is LNHDA and CDR2 is SQIVND (reference sequence). CDR3 region: CASSSRGTSGINEQFF. The CDR3 DNA sequence: TGTGCCAGTAGTTCCCGCGGGACTAGCGGGATCAATGAGCAGTTCTTC.

The rearrangement joins TRBV27 to TRBJ1-1; 11 bases are a match to TRBD1. CDR3 length: 14 amino acids. Germline lookup yields CDR1 MNHEY and CDR2 SMNVEV (reference sequence). Losses at the gene ends were 7 bases for V and 5 bases for J; bases not matched to a gene: 6. In DNA, the CDR3 is TGTGCCAGCACCTCAGGACAGGGGGCGACTGAAGCTTTCTTT. As protein: CASTSGQGATEAFF.

This chain links TRBV7-2 with TRBJ2-2; tentatively, D is TRBD1 (6 bases). The V end lost 4 bases, the J end lost 6 bases, and 9 bases lay between the germline ends. The CDR3 is 13 residues long. The germline V gene has CDR1 SGHTA and CDR2 FQGNSA. CDR3 bases: TGTGCCAGCAGCTACAGGGTAGCCGGGGAGCTGTTTTTT. It yields the protein CASSYRVAGELFF.

This sequence joins TRBV4-3 and TRBJ2-5, with D unclear. Germline assignment: CDR1 LGHNA and CDR2 YSLEER. The CDR3 sequence is 14 residues long. V was clipped by 0 bases and J by 11 bases, with 16 bases between them. CDR3 nucleotide sequence: TGCGCCAGCAGCCAAGACTCAGGAGTAGGAGAGCAGTACTTC. Its protein product is CASSQDSGVGEQYF.

The chain links TRBV7-9 to TRBJ2-3; 9 bases fit TRBD2. V trimming: 5 bases; J trimming: 6 bases; junction bases outside the gene matches: 21. Germline V gives CDR1 SEHNR, CDR2 FQNEAQ (reference sequence). The CDR3 sequence is 19 residues long. The CDR3: CASSPPGLARLNPPDTQYF. The CDR3 nucleotides are TGTGCCAGCAGCCCACCGGGACTAGCTCGATTGAACCCTCCGGATACGCAGTATTTT.

The chain is built from TRBV27 and TRBJ2-5; 8 bases map to TRBD1. The CDR3 consists of 15 residues. Germline V gives CDR1 MNHEY, CDR2 SMNVEV (reference sequence). V lost 5 bases and J lost 4; bases outside the gene matches: 9. The CDR3 coding sequence is TGTGCCAGCAGTGTGGGGGCAGGGGGCCGAGAGACCCAGTACTTC. As protein: CASSVGAGGRETQYF.

V gene TRBV6-1 combines with J gene TRBJ1-3, with D hard to call. The CDR3 has 13 amino acids. V was trimmed by 5 bases and J by 3 bases, leaving 8 bases between them. Germline lookup yields CDR1 MNHNS and CDR2 SASEGT. CDR3 coding DNA: TGTGCCAGCAGTTCTGAGGGTGGAAACACCATATATTTT. Encoded protein: CASSSEGGNTIYF.

The chain carries TRBV5-1 and TRBJ2-3, with D perhaps TRBD1 (5 bases). V was pared by 4 bases and J by 2 bases, with 11 bases between. Germline V lookup: CDR1 SGHRS, CDR2 YFSETQ. The CDR3 runs 14 residues. CDR3 sequence (DNA): TGCGCCAGCAGCCCACAGGCGACCACAGATACGCAGTATTTT. This encodes CASSPQATTDTQYF.

The rearrangement links TRBV28 to TRBJ1-1; D unclear. CDR3 length: 11 residues. The germline V gene has CDR1 MDHEN and CDR2 SYDVKM. V was trimmed by 8 bases and J by 9 bases, leaving 13 bases between them. CDR3 in amino acids: CASLAVSKAFF. CDR3 nucleotides: TGTGCCAGCCTCGCGGTGTCTAAAGCTTTCTTT.

CDR3 region: CASSKDRGLIYGYTF. CDR3 nucleotides: TGTGCCAGCAGTAAGGACAGGGGGCTTATCTATGGCTACACCTTC. This chain connects TRBV6-6 to TRBJ1-2; 11 bases fit TRBD1. The CDR3 covers 15 residues. J gave up 4 bases and V 5 bases, and 6 bases lay outside the gene matches. Looked up from germline, CDR1 is MNHNY and CDR2 is SVGAGI (reference sequence).